This T cell receptor (beta chain) derives from a study of CD8+ T cells in alopecia areata. This clone was observed a handful of times. Trimming removed 5 bases from V and 5 bases from J, with 0 bases in between. From germline, CDR1 is MNHNS and CDR2 SASEGT. This CDR3 region has 10 residues. Extraction of RNA preceded its reverse transcription into cDNA, which served as the sequencing template. Sequenced by immunoSEQ multiplex PCR; TCRdb stores in-frame clones only, minus some. The table shows some 100,000 clones, with just under 60% occurring only once. Treatment meaning: oral pan-JAK inhibitor, 5-10 mg twice daily.

Sequencing used CD8+ T cells sorted from blood, obtained at approximately week 55, from a patient treated with tofacitinib. The sequence came from a human donor with alopecia areata. The V call is TRBV6-1, the J call TRBJ2-2, with D hard to call. In DNA form, the CDR3 reads TGTGCCAGCAGTACCGGGGAGCTGTTTTTT. Its protein is CASSTGELFF.